This T cell receptor beta chain comes out of a study of cytomegalovirus exposure and HLA in healthy donors. Per germline, CDR1 SGHRS and CDR2 YFSETQ. V shed 4 bases and J 6 bases; nucleotides not matched to a gene: 17. This CDR3 region has 17 residues. 60 Vbeta and 13 Jbeta primers were used in PCR. The data were produced by immunoSEQ multiplex PCR, yet TCRdb's version contains in-frame clones alone and is incomplete. The sample includes about 130,000 clones, approximately 78% of them seen just once. The clonotype was recovered from a man between 25 and 39 years old in good health and CMV-seropositive. Sample: PBMCs. The chain uses TRBV5-1 and TRBJ1-1, with TRBD1 matching 8 bases. The CDR3 sequence is CASSHRDRTKRVSEAFF. Written as DNA, the CDR3 is TGCGCCAGCAGCCACCGGGACAGGACAAAGAGGGTCTCTGAAGCTTTCTTT.